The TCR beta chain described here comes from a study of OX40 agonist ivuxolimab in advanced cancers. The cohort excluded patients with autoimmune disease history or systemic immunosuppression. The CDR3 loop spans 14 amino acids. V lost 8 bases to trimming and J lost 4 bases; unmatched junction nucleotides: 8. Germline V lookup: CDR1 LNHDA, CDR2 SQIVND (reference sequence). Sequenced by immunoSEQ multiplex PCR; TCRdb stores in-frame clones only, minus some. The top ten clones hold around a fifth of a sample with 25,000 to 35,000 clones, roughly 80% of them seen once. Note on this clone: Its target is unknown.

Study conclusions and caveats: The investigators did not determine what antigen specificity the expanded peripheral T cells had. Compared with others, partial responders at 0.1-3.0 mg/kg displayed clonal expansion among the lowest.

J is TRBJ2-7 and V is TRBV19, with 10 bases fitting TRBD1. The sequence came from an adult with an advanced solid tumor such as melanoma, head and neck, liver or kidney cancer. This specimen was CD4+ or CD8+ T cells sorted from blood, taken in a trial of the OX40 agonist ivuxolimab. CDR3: CASGPGTGVYEQYF. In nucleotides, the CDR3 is TGTGCCAGTGGCCCCGGGACAGGGGTATACGAGCAGTACTTC. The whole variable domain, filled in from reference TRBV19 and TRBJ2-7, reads DGGITQSPKYLFRKEGQNVTLSCEQNLNHDAMYWYRQDPGQGLRLIYYSQIVNDFQKGDIAEGYSVSREKKESFPLTVTSAQKNPTAFYLCASGPGTGVYEQYFGPGTRLTVT.